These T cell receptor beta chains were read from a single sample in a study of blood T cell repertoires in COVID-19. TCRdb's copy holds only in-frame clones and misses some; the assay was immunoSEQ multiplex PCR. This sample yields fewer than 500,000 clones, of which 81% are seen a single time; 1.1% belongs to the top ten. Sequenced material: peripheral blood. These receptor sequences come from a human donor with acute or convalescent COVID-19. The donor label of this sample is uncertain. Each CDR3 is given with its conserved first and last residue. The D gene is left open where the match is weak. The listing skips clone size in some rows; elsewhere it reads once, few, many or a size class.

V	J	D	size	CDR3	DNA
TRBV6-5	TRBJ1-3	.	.	CASRTKQGTGNTIYF	TGTGCCAGCAGAACAAAGCAGGGGACTGGAAACACCATATATTTT
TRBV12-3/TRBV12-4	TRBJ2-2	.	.	CASSLGPVGELFF	TGTGCCAGCAGTTTGGGCCCGGTCGGGGAGCTGTTTTTT
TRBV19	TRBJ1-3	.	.	CASSPRTQGNTIYF	TGTGCCAGTAGTCCACGGACACAAGGAAACACCATATATTTT
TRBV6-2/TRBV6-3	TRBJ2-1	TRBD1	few	CASSSPTIRDREWNEQFF	TGTGCCAGCAGTTCACCTACAATCCGGGACAGGGAATGGAATGAGCAGTTCTTC
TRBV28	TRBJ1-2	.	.	CASSLNSHYGYTF	TGTGCCAGCAGTTTGAACTCTCACTATGGCTACACCTTC
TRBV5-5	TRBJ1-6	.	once	CASSLEPQGNSPLHF	TGTGCCAGCAGCTTAGAACCGCAGGGCAATTCACCCCTCCACTTT
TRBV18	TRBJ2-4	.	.	CASSLLAGSDIQYF	TGTGCCAGCTCACTCCTAGCCGGCAGTGACATTCAGTACTTC
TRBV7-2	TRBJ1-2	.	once	CASSLQGNYGYTF	TGTGCCAGCAGCTTGCAGGGAAACTATGGCTACACCTTC
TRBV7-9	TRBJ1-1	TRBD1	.	CASSTTGGLTEAFF	TGTGCCAGCAGCACAACAGGGGGACTCACTGAAGCTTTCTTT
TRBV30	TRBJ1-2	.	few	CAWSVMGGAYGYTF	TGTGCCTGGAGTGTAATGGGGGGAGCCTATGGCTACACCTTC
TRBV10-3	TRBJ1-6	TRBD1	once	CAIGDRGNSPLHF	TGTGCCATCGGCGACAGGGGGAATTCACCCCTCCACTTT
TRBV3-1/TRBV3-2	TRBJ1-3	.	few	CASSQARVRNTIYF	TGTGCCAGCAGCCAGGCTCGGGTACGAAACACCATATATTTT
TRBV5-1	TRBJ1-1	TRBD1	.	CASSFDRVNTEAFF	TGCGCCAGCAGCTTCGACAGGGTGAACACTGAAGCTTTCTTT
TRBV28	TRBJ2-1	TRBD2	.	CASSVKRGSGQFF	TGTGCCAGCAGTGTAAAGCGGGGATCGGGGCAGTTCTTC
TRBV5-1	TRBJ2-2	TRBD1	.	CASRAGTGGARVGELFF	TGCGCCAGCAGAGCCGGGACAGGGGGCGCGAGGGTCGGGGAGCTGTTTTTT
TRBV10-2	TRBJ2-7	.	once	CASREADPYEQYF	TGCGCCAGCAGAGAAGCGGACCCTTACGAGCAGTACTTC
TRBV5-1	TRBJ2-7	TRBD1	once	CASSLGTGTGGYEQYF	TGCGCCAGCAGCTTGGGGACCGGGACAGGGGGCTACGAGCAGTACTTC
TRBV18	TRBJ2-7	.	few	CASSTNAGNEQYF	TGTGCCAGCTCCACAAACGCAGGGAACGAGCAGTACTTC
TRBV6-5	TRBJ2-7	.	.	CASKAGPVTPYEQYF	TGTGCCAGCAAAGCAGGGCCTGTAACACCCTACGAGCAGTACTTC
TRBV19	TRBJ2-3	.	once	CASSTRQGPDTQYF	TGTGCCAGTAGTACACGACAAGGCCCAGATACGCAGTATTTT
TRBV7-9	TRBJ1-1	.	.	CASSLRPNTEAFF	TGTGCCAGCAGCTTGCGCCCTAACACTGAAGCTTTCTTT
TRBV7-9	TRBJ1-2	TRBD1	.	CASSYPGTGSGYTF	TGTGCCAGCAGTTACCCCGGGACAGGGTCTGGCTACACCTTC
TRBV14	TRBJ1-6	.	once	CASSHLFLSPLHF	TGTGCCAGCAGCCACCTCTTTCTATCACCCCTCCACTTT
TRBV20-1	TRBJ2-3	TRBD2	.	CSASYAGGLDTQYF	TGCAGTGCTAGTTATGCGGGGGGACTAGATACGCAGTATTTT
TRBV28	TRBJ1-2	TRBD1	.	CASSFYQGAWGGYTF	TGTGCCAGCAGTTTCTATCAGGGGGCTTGGGGTGGCTACACCTTC
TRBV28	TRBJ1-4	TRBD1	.	CASSPVTGHEWLFF	TGTGCCAGCAGTCCCGTGACAGGGCACGAGTGGCTGTTTTTT
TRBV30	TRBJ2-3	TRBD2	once	CAWTTSGSLDTQYF	TGTGCCTGGACCACTAGCGGGAGCCTAGATACGCAGTATTTT
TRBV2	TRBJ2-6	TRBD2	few	CASTPSGRALGANVLTF	TGTGCCAGCACCCCTAGCGGGAGGGCCCTCGGGGCCAACGTCCTGACTTTC
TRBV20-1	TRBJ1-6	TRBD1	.	CSASGQGGSPLHF	TGCAGTGCTAGTGGACAGGGGGGTTCACCCCTCCACTTT
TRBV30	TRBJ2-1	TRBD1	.	CAWSETPGGGYNEQFF	TGTGCCTGGAGTGAGACCCCAGGGGGCGGTTACAATGAGCAGTTCTTC
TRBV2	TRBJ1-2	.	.	CASSEVGGVGYGYTF	TGTGCCAGCAGTGAAGTGGGAGGGGTAGGCTATGGCTACACCTTC
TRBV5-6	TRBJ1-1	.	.	CASSLALAGTEAFF	TGTGCCAGCAGCTTGGCCTTAGCGGGGACTGAAGCTTTCTTT
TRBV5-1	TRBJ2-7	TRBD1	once	CASSFRLGQNYEQYF	TGCGCCAGCAGCTTTCGTCTGGGACAGAACTACGAGCAGTACTTC
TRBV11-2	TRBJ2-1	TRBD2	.	CASSRGDDWTTRDNEQFF	TGTGCCAGCAGCCGGGGGGATGACTGGACAACGCGGGACAATGAGCAGTTCTTC
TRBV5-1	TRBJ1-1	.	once	CASSLETARNTEAFF	TGCGCCAGCAGCTTGGAGACAGCCCGGAACACTGAAGCTTTCTTT
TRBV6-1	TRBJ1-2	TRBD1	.	CASSDRTGGYYGYTF	TGTGCCAGCAGTGATCGGACAGGGGGCTACTATGGCTACACCTTC
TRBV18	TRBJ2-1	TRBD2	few	CASSPGLAGVNEQFF	TGTGCCAGCTCACCGGGACTAGCGGGGGTTAATGAGCAGTTCTTC
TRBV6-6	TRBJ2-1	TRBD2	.	CASSYTSGSNEQFF	TGTGCCAGCAGTTACACTAGCGGGAGCAATGAGCAGTTCTTC
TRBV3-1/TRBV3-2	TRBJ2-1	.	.	CASSQFRNEQFF	TGTGCCAGCAGCCAATTCCGGAATGAGCAGTTCTTC
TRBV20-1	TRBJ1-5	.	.	CSASLGGTGNQPQHF	TGCAGTGCTAGTTTAGGGGGAACAGGCAATCAGCCCCAGCATTTT
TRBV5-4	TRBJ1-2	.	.	CASSRNRDRYGYTF	TGTGCCAGCAGCCGGAACAGGGATCGATATGGCTACACCTTC
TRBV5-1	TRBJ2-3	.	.	CASSLSGTDTQYF	TGCGCCAGCAGCCTATCGGGGACAGATACGCAGTATTTT
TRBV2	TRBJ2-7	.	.	CASIIRQPGEQYF	TGTGCCAGCATTATAAGACAGCCGGGCGAGCAGTACTTC
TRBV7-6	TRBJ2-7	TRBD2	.	CASSLGVAGEYEQYF	TGTGCCAGCAGCTTAGGGGTAGCGGGAGAGTACGAGCAGTACTTC
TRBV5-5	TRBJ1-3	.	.	CASSRGWTSGNTIYF	TGTGCCAGCAGCCGGGGTTGGACCTCTGGAAACACCATATATTTT
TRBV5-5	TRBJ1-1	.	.	CASSVGTGRDTEAFF	TGTGCCAGCAGCGTGGGCACAGGGCGGGACACTGAAGCTTTCTTT
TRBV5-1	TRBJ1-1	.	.	CASSLAEQGVYPRTEAFF	TGCGCCAGCAGCTTGGCCGAGCAGGGTGTTTACCCGAGGACTGAAGCTTTCTTT
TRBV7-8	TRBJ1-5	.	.	CASSARQPQSNQPQHF	TGTGCCAGCAGCGCCCGACAGCCCCAAAGCAATCAGCCCCAGCATTTT
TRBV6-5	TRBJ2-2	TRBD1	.	CGIRDRNTGELFF	TGCGGAATCCGGGACAGGAACACCGGGGAGCTGTTTTTT
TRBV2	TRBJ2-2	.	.	CASSEVGSDTGELFF	TGTGCCAGCAGTGAAGTCGGGAGCGACACCGGGGAGCTGTTTTTT
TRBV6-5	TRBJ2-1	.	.	CASSYGGAINEQFF	TGTGCCAGCAGTTACGGGGGGGCAATTAATGAGCAGTTCTTC
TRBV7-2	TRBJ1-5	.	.	CASSWRGGQPQHF	TGTGCCAGCAGCTGGAGGGGAGGTCAGCCCCAGCATTTT
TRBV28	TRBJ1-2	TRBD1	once	CASSLGQGTYGYTF	TGTGCCAGCAGTTTAGGACAGGGTACCTATGGCTACACCTTC
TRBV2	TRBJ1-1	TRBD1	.	CASSPDRGRTEAFF	TGTGCCAGCAGCCCGGACAGGGGGCGGACTGAAGCTTTCTTT